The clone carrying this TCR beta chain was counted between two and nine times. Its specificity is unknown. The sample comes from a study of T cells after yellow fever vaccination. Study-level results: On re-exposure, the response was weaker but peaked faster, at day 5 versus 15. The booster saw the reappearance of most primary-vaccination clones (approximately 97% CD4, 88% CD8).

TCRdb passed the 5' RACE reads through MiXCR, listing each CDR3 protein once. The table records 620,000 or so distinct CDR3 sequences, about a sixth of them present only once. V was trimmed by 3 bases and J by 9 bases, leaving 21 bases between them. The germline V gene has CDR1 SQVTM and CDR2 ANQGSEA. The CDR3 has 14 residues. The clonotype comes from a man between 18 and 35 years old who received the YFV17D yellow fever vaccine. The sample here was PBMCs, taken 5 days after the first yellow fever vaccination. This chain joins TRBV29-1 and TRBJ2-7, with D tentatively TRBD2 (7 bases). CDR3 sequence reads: CSVDVVGGGPGQYF. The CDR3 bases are TGCAGCGTTGACGTCGTGGGCGGGGGCCCCGGGCAGTACTTC.